The rows below give T cell receptor beta chains drawn from one sample of a study of shared clonotypes between healthy human individuals. Sequencing used immunoSEQ multiplex PCR; TCRdb keeps in-frame clones, though not all of them. The data contain 190,000 or so clones, around 63% of them singletons. Material for sequencing was memory CD4+ T cells sorted from blood. The receptors were gathered from a man in his thirties or forties in good health. CDR3s include the opening cysteine and the closing phenylalanine or tryptophan. Fields, in order: clone size, D gene, V gene, J gene, CDR3 DNA, CDR3 protein. A D gene is named only where the DNA matches it firmly. Rows give clone size only sometimes, using once, few, many, or a class for an expanded clone.

NA	TRBD2	TRBV5-1	TRBJ2-2	TGCGCCAGCAGCTCACTAGCGGGAGGTCGTAACACCGGGGAGCTGTTTTTT	CASSSLAGGRNTGELFF
NA	NA	TRBV19	TRBJ1-1	TGTGCCACCAAGTCCGGGGGTCCCTCCCTCACTGAAGCTTTCTTT	CATKSGGPSLTEAFF
NA	NA	TRBV6-1	TRBJ1-4	TGTGCCAGCAGTGAGAACGCCGTCCGGGAAAAACTGTTTTTT	CASSENAVREKLFF
few	TRBD2	TRBV4-3	TRBJ2-2	TGCGCCAGCAGCCGAGAGCCCCCGGGAGGGATCAACACCGGGGAGCTGTTTTTT	CASSREPPGGINTGELFF
NA	NA	TRBV6-5	TRBJ1-2	TGTGCCAGCAGTGCCCAGGTTGGCTACACCTTC	CASSAQVGYTF
once	NA	TRBV27	TRBJ2-7	TGTGCCAGCAGTTTAGTTCCAGTCGGCGGGGACTCCTACGAGCAGTACTTC	CASSLVPVGGDSYEQYF
NA	NA	TRBV11-2	TRBJ1-3	TGTGCCAGCAGCTTGATGGGGTTCTCTGGAAACACCATATATTTT	CASSLMGFSGNTIYF
NA	NA	TRBV7-8	TRBJ2-3	TGTGCCAGCGGATACACAGATACGCAGTATTTT	CASGYTDTQYF
NA	TRBD2	TRBV5-4	TRBJ2-1	TGTGCCAGCAGCACGAGCGGGAGATTCTACAATGAGCAGTTCTTC	CASSTSGRFYNEQFF
few	TRBD2	TRBV29-1	TRBJ2-7	TGCAGCGTAGCGACTAGCGGGAGATTACGGTCCTACGAGCAGTACTTC	CSVATSGRLRSYEQYF
NA	NA	TRBV7-2	TRBJ2-5	TGTGCCAGCAGCGCCCAAGAGACCCAGTACTTC	CASSAQETQYF
many	TRBD2	TRBV29-1	TRBJ2-1	TGCAGCGCCGCACTAGCGGCCGGTTACAATGAGCAGTTCTTC	CSAALAAGYNEQFF
few	TRBD1	TRBV19	TRBJ1-3	TGTGCCGCGGCTGGGACAGTGGGAAACACCATATATTTT	CAAAGTVGNTIYF
once	NA	TRBV5-1	TRBJ2-1	TGCGCCAGCAGCTCTAGGATGGGACCCACTTACAATGAGCAGTTCTTC	CASSSRMGPTYNEQFF
few	NA	TRBV6-1	TRBJ1-5	TGTGCCAGCAAGAGGGACATAAATAGCAATCAGCCCCAGCATTTT	CASKRDINSNQPQHF
few	TRBD1	TRBV28	TRBJ2-7	TGTGCCAGCAGAGGGGGCGCATGGGTCGAGCAGTACTTC	CASRGGAWVEQYF
NA	NA	TRBV28	TRBJ2-3	TGTGCCAGCAGCGAGACCACAGATACGCAGTATTTT	CASSETTDTQYF
NA	TRBD2	TRBV7-2	TRBJ2-1	TGTGCCAGCAGCGGGCGACTAGCGGAGTCTGGGGAGTTCTTC	CASSGRLAESGEFF
few	TRBD2	TRBV7-9	TRBJ2-7	TGTGCCAGCAGCGATACTAGCGAACACGAGCAGTACTTC	CASSDTSEHEQYF
NA	TRBD2	TRBV5-4	TRBJ2-3	TGTGCCAGCAGCGGGGGACTAGCGGGACTCACAGATACGCAGTATTTT	CASSGGLAGLTDTQYF
NA	NA	TRBV7-9	TRBJ2-2	TGTGCCAGCAGCTTTGGTTCGCGGGAGCTGTTTTTT	CASSFGSRELFF
NA	TRBD1	TRBV6-1	TRBJ1-5	TGTGCCAGCAGGCCCGGGACAGGTACCCTGGGGCCCCAGCATTTT	CASRPGTGTLGPQHF
NA	NA	TRBV19	TRBJ2-2	TGTGCCAGTACGCCCTCTCGCCCCGGGGAGCTGTTTTTT	CASTPSRPGELFF
NA	TRBD1	TRBV14	TRBJ1-2	TGTGCCAGCAGCCAAGAGGACAGGGTCGGTGGCTACACCTTC	CASSQEDRVGGYTF
NA	NA	TRBV7-2	TRBJ1-2	TGTGCCAGCAGCCCCACAGGGAATGGCTACACCTTC	CASSPTGNGYTF
NA	NA	TRBV9	TRBJ2-3	TGTGCCAGCAGCGTTGGGTCTAGTATTGACACAGATACGCAGTATTTT	CASSVGSSIDTDTQYF
NA	NA	TRBV5-4	TRBJ2-1	TGTGCCAGCAGCTTGCAGCCGGGGGATGAGCAGTTCTTC	CASSLQPGDEQFF
NA	NA	TRBV9	TRBJ1-5	TGTGCCAGCAGCGCGACAGTTACCCCTGGTAGGGATCAGCCCCAGCATTTT	CASSATVTPGRDQPQHF
NA	NA	TRBV18	TRBJ2-5	TGTGCCAGCTCACATAACAGGGACCAAGAGACCCAGTACTTC	CASSHNRDQETQYF